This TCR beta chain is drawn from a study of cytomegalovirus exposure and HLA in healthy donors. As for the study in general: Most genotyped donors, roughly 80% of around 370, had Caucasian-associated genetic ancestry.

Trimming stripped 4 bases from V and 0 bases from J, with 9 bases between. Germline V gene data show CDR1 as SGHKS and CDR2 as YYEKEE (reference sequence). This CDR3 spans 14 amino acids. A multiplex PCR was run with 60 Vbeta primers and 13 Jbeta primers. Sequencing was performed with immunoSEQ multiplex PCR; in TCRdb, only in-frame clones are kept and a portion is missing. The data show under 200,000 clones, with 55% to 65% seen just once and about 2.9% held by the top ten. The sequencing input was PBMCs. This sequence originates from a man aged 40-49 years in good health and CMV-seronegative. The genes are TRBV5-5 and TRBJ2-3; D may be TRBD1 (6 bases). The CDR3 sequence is CASSPRGSTDTQYF. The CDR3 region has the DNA TGTGCCAGCAGCCCCAGGGGCAGCACAGATACGCAGTATTTT.